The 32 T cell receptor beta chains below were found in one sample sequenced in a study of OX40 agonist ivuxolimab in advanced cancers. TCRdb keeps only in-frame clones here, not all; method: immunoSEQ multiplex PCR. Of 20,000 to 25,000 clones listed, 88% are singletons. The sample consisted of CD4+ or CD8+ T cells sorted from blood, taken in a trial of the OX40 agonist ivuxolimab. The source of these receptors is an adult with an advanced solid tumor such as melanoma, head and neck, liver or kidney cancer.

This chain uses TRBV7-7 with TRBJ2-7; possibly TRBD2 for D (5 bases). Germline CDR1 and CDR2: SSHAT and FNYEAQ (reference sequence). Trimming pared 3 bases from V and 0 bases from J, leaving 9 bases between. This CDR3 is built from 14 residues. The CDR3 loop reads CASSLEVGSYEQYF. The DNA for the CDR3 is TGTGCCAGCAGCTTGGAGGTGGGCTCCTACGAGCAGTACTTC. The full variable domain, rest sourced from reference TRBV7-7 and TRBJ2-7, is GAGVSQSPRYKVTKRGQDVTLRCDPISSHATLYWYQQALGQGPEFLTYFNYEAQPDKSGLPSDRFSAERPEGSISTLTIQRTEQRDSAMYRCASSLEVGSYEQYFGPGTRLTVT.

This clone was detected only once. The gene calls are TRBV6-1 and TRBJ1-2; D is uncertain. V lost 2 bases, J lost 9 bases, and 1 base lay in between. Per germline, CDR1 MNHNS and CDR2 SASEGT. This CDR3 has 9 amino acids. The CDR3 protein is CASSERYTF. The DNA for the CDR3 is TGTGCCAGCAGTGAACGCTACACCTTC.

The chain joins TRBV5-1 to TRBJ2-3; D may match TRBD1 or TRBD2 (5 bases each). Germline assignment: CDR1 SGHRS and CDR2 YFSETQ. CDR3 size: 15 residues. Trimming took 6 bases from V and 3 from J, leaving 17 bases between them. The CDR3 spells CASTGTQVGTDTQYF. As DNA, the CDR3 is TGCGCCAGCACCGGGACCCAAGTCGGAACAGATACGCAGTATTTT. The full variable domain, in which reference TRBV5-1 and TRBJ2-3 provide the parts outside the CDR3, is KAGVTQTPRYLIKTRGQQVTLSCSPISGHRSVSWYQQTPGQGLQFLFEYFSETQRNKGNFPGRFSGRQFSNSRSEMNVSTLELGDSALYLCASTGTQVGTDTQYFGPGTRLTVL.

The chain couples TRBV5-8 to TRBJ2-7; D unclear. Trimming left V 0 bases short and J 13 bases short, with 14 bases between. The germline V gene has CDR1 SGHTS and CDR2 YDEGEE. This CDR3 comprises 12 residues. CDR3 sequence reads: CASSLEGLKGYF. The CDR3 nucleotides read TGTGCCAGCAGCTTGGAGGGCCTAAAGGGCTACTTC.

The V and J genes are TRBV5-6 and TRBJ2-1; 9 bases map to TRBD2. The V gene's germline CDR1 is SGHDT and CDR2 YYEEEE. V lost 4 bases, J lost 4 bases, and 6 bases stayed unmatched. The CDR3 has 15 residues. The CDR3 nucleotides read TGTGCCAGCAGCCCCACTAGCGGGCCTTACAATGAGCAGTTCTTC. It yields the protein CASSPTSGPYNEQFF.

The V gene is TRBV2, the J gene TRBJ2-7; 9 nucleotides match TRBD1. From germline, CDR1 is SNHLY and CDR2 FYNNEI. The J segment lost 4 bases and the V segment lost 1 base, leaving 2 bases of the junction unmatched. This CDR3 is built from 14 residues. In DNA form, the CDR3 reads TGTGCCAGCAGTGAAGGACAGGGGGAGTACGAGCAGTACTTC. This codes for CASSEGQGEYEQYF.

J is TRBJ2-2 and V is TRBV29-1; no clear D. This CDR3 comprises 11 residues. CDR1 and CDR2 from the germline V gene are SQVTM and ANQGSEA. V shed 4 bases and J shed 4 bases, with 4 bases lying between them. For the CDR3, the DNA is TGCAGCGTTGGAGGCACCGGGGAGCTGTTTTTT. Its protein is CSVGGTGELFF.

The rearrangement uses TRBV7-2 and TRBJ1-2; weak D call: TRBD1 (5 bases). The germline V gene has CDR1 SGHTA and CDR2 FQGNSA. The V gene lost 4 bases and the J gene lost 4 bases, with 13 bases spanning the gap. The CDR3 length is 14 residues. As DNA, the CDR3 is TGTGCCAGCAGCTCACAGGTGTGGGTCTATGGCTACACCTTC. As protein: CASSSQVWVYGYTF. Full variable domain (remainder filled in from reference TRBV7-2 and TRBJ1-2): GAGVSQSPSNKVTEKGKDVELRCDPISGHTALYWYRQSLGQGLEFLIYFQGNSAPDKSGLPSDRFSAERTGGSVSTLTIQRTQQEDSAVYLCASSSQVWVYGYTFGSGTRLTVV.

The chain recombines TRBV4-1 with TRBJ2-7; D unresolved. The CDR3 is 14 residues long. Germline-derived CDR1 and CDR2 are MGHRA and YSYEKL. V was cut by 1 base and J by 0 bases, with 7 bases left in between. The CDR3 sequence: CASSQGVRSYEQYF. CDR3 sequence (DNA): TGCGCCAGCAGCCAAGGGGTACGCTCCTACGAGCAGTACTTC.

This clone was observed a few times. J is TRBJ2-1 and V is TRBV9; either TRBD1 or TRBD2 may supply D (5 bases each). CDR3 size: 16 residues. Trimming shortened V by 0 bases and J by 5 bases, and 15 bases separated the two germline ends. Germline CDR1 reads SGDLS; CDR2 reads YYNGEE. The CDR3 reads CASSVGDAGRHNEQFF. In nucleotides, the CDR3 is TGTGCCAGCAGCGTAGGGGACGCAGGGAGACACAATGAGCAGTTCTTC.

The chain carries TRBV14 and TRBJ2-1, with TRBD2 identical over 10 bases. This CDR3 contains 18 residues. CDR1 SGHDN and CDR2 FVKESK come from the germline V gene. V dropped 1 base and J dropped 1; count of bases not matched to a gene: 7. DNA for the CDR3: TGTGCCAGCAGCCAAGGGGGGCTAGCGGGAGTGTCCTACAATGAGCAGTTCTTC. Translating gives CASSQGGLAGVSYNEQFF.

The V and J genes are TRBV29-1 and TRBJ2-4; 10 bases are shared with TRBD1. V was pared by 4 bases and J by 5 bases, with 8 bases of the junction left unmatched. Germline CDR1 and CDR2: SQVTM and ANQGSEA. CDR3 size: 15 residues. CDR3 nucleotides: TGCAGCGTTGTGGGACAGGGGACCAGGGAAAACATTCAGTACTTC. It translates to CSVVGQGTRENIQYF.

The CDR3 is CASSDGGGYEQYF. CDR3 nucleotides: TGTGCCAGCAGTGACGGAGGAGGCTACGAGCAGTACTTC. J is TRBJ2-7 and V is TRBV6-1; D possibly corresponds to TRBD2 (5 bases). V shed 3 bases and J shed 3 bases, with 9 bases lying between them. The CDR3 has 13 amino acids. The germline CDR1 and CDR2 sequences are MNHNS and SASEGT.

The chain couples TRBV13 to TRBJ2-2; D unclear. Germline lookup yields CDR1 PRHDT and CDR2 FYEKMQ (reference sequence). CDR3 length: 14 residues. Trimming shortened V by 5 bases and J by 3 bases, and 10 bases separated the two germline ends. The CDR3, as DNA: TGTGCCAGCAGCGTCCCTAGGGACACCGGGGAGCTGTTTTTT. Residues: CASSVPRDTGELFF.

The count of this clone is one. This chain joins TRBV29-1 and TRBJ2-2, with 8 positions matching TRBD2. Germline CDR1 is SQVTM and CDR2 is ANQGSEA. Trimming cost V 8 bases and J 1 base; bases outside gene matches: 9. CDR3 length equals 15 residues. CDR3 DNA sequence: TGCAGCTCCTGTTGGGCGGGGGGGAACACCGGGGAGCTGTTTTTT. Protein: CSSCWAGGNTGELFF.

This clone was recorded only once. DNA for the CDR3: TGTGCCAGCAGTTATGGAGGGAGAGAGACCCAGTACTTC. It encodes CASSYGGRETQYF. The V call is TRBV27, the J call TRBJ2-5; D is perhaps TRBD2 (6 bases). The V gene lost 4 bases and the J gene lost 4 bases, with 10 bases spanning the gap. CDR1 is MNHEY and CDR2 is SMNVEV in the germline V gene (reference sequence). This CDR3 has 13 residues.

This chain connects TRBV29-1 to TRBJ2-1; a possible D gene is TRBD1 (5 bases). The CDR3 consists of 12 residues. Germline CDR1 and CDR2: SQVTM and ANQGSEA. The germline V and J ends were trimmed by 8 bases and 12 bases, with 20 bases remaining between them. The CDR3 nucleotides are TGCAGCCCGTGGGGCCTAGAATTCGGGCAGTTCTTC. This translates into CSPWGLEFGQFF.

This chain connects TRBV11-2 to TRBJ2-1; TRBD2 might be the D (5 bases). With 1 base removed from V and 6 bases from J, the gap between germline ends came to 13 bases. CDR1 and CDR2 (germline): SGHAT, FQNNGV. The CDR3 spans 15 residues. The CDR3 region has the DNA TGTGCCAGCAGCTTAGTTCGGGGTGTGAGCAATGAGCAGTTCTTC. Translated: CASSLVRGVSNEQFF.

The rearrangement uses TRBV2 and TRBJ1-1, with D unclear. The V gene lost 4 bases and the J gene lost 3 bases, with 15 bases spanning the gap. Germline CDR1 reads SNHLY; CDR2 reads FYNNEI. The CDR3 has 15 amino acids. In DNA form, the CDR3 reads TGTGCCAGCAGTGCCCGTCTTGGCGAGGACACTGAAGCTTTCTTT. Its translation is CASSARLGEDTEAFF.

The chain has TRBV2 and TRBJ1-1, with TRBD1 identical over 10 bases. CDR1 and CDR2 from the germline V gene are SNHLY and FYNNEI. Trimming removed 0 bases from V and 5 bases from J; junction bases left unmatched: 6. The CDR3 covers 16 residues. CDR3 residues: CASSEAGTGAGTEAFF. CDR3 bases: TGTGCCAGCAGTGAAGCGGGGACAGGGGCGGGGACTGAAGCTTTCTTT.

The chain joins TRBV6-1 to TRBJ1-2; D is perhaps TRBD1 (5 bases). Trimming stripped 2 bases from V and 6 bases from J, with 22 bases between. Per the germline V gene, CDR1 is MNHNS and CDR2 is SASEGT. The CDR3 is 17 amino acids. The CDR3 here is CASSELGGGAGTNGYTF. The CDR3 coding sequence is TGTGCCAGCAGTGAACTCGGAGGTGGGGCAGGGACCAATGGCTACACCTTC.

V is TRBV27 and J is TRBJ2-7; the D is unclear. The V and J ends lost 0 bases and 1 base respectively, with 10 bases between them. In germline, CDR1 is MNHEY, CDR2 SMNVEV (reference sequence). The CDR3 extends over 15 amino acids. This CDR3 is CASSLSLSVSYEQYF. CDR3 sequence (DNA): TGTGCCAGCAGTTTATCGCTAAGCGTATCCTACGAGCAGTACTTC.

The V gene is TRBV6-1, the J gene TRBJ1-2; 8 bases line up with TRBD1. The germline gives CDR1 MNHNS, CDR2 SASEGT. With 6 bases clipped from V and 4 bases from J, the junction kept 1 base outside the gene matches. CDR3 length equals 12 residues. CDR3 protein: CASSTGGYGYTF. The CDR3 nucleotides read TGTGCCAGCAGCACAGGGGGCTATGGCTACACCTTC.

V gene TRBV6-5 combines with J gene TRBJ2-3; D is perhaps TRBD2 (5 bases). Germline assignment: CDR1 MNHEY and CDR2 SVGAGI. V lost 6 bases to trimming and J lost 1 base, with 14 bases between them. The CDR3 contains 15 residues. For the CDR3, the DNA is TGTGCCAGCAGCATGACTACTCTCGGCACAGATACGCAGTATTTT. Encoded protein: CASSMTTLGTDTQYF.

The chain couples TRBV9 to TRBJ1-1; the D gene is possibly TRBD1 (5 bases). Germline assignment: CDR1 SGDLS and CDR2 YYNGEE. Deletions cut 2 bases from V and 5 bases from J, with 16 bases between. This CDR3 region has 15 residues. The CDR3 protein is CASSVPSRGITEAFF. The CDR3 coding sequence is TGTGCCAGCAGCGTTCCCTCTAGGGGTATTACTGAAGCTTTCTTT.

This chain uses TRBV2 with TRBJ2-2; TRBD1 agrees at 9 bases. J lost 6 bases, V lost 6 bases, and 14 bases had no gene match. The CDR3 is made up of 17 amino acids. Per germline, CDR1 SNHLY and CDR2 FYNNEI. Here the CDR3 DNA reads TGTGCCAGCAGCATCACCGGGACAGGGAGGTTCTCCGGGGAGCTGTTTTTT. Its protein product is CASSITGTGRFSGELFF.

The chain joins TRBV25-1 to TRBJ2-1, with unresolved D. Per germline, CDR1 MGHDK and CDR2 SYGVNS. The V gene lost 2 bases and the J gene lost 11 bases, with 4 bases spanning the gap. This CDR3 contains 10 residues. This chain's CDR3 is CASSEEKQFF. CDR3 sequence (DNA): TGTGCCAGCAGTGAAGAGAAGCAGTTCTTC.

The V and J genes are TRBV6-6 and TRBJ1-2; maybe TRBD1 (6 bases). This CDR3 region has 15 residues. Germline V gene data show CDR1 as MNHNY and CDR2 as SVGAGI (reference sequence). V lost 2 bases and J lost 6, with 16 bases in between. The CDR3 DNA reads TGTGCCAGCAGTTACGGGGGGGACATCTCTGATGGCTACACCTTC. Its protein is CASSYGGDISDGYTF.

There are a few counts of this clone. The CDR3 nucleotides read TGTGCCAGCAGTTTATTCGACGACAGGGTAAATGGCTATGGCTACACCTTC. It translates to CASSLFDDRVNGYGYTF. The genes are TRBV28 and TRBJ1-2, with 7 bases fitting TRBD1. The germline CDR1 and CDR2 sequences are MDHEN and SYDVKM. The CDR3 is made up of 17 amino acids. V lost 1 base, J lost 4 bases, and 12 bases stayed unmatched.

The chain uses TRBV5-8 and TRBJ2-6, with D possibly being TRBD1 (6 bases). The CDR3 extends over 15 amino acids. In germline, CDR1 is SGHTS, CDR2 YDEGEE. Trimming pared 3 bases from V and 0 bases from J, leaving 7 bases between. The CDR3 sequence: CASSWTVSGANVLTF. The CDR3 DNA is TGTGCCAGCAGCTGGACAGTCTCTGGGGCCAACGTCCTGACTTTC.

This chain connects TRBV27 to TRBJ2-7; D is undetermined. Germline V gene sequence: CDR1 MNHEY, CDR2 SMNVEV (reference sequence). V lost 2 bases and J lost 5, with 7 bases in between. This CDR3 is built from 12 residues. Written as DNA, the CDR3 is TGTGCCAGCAGTTTAATGGGTAACGAGCAGTACTTC. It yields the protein CASSLMGNEQYF.

The CDR3 DNA is TGTGCCAGCAGCAGCCGGACAGGTGGCACAGATACGCAGTATTTT. This translates into CASSSRTGGTDTQYF. V usage is TRBV7-9 and J usage is TRBJ2-3; 7 bases are shared with TRBD1. J gave up 1 base and V 5 bases, and 6 bases lay outside the gene matches. Germline lookup yields CDR1 SEHNR and CDR2 FQNEAQ (reference sequence). The CDR3 loop spans 15 amino acids. Based on the CDR3 plus reference TRBV7-9 and TRBJ2-3, the full variable domain is DTGVSQNPRHKITKRGQNVTFRCDPISEHNRLYWYRQTLGQGPEFLTYFQNEAQLEKSRLLSDRFSAERPKGSFSTLEIQRTEQGDSAMYLCASSSRTGGTDTQYFGPGTRLTVL.